This T cell receptor beta chain emerged from a study of shared clonotypes between healthy human individuals (dated by TCRdb to between 2020 and 2021). Describing the broader study: A few men and a couple of women, aged 18 to 49 years, made up the cohort. The study deeply sequenced blood TCR repertoires of about 5 healthy adults to estimate repertoire size and the extent of clonotype sharing between individuals. To increase sequencing depth and limit assay-specific biases, TCR repertoire library preparation and sequencing were carried out by different laboratories using diverse techniques. Leukapheresis yielded between about 0.9 and 9 billion PBMCs per donor. Study-wide conclusions, independent of this receptor: Pairwise subsampling indicated that sequencing depth was expected to affect the degree of clonotype sharing among donors. Only blood was sampled, and tissue TCR repertoires likely differ from those in blood. The small number of donors limited the genetic and exposure-history diversity represented.

The CDR3 numbers 15 residues from cysteine through phenylalanine. Only CDR3 DNA remains: 45 bases, in frame from the first base. Reading the germline V gene (reference sequence) gives CDR1 GTSNPN and CDR2 SVGIG. Using the deep immunoSEQ assay, TCR CDR3 regions were amplified from genomic DNA by multiplex PCR. For each cell subset, the extracted genomic DNA was distributed evenly across all wells of several immunoSEQ 96-well plates, and each plate served as one replicate. For unsorted PBMC, approximately 310 ng genomic DNA, equal to 32,000 or so T cell genomes, was loaded into each replicate PCR. Genomic DNA from unsorted PBMC was sequenced over ten immunoSEQ deep assay plates. The purified libraries were quantified using a Qubit 3.0 fluorometer, sized with a Bioanalyzer 2100, and then quantified again using the KAPA Library Quantification kit. Each immunoSEQ 96-well plate was sequenced on its own single-read 150-cycle Illumina NextSeq 550 flow cell. Per the original workflow: Because the immunoSEQ output held only junctional sequences and lacked quality scores, the filtering could not match the filtering applied to full-length reads. Sequences were annotated with PyIR, a Python wrapper for IgBLAST v1.9, using IMGT germline references to assign V/J genes and CDR3. Reads with weak V/J assignments (E-value above 1e-6), missing CDR3, stop codons, out-of-frame junctions, or ambiguous translated residues were removed. A V3J clonotype was defined by an identical inferred V gene, J gene, and CDR3 amino acid sequence. Percentage overlap between repertoires was computed as shared unique clonotypes divided by the size of the smaller repertoire. Repertoire richness was assessed with RTK rarefaction, the Chao1 estimator, and Recon v2.1 estimates of unobserved clonotypes. TCRdb mirrors the immuneACCESS table, restricted to in-frame sequences. Some clones are absent from its copies; in checked studies, under half trace to an unresolved V gene, and the reason for the others is unknown. V and J calls and clone size are as listed in that table; D and trimming were resolved from the DNA. Within this sample are nearly 500,000 clones, with less than 80% of them counted one time only. Jointly, the top ten make up roughly 13% of the sample.

The donors were healthy, HIV-negative adults who had no recently reported acute infections or vaccinations. Only Caucasian adults living in Nashville, Tennessee, USA were represented among the donors. For unsorted samples, 96 million or so PBMCs were counted, and genomic DNA was extracted using the QIAamp DNA Blood Mini kit. Blood was obtained by leukapheresis, after which PBMCs were separated by Ficoll-Histopaque density gradient centrifugation and cryopreserved in liquid nitrogen vapor phase. Comments on this clone: Its antigen has not been determined. It has no much larger one-base neighbor in the sample; base qualities were not kept.

The clonotype originates from a middle-aged woman in good health. Some clones in this sample may be carry-over from other donors' samples. In this chain, TRBV30 is recombined with TRBJ2-5; TRBD1 aligns with 7 central bases. The J call may be incorrect, as the DNA end agrees better with TRBJ2-7. The sample was PBMCs. The nucleotide sequence is TGTGCCTGGTCAACGAGGGGGCGGGCAGAATACGAGCAGTACTTC. Protein translation: CAWSTRGRAEYEQYF.